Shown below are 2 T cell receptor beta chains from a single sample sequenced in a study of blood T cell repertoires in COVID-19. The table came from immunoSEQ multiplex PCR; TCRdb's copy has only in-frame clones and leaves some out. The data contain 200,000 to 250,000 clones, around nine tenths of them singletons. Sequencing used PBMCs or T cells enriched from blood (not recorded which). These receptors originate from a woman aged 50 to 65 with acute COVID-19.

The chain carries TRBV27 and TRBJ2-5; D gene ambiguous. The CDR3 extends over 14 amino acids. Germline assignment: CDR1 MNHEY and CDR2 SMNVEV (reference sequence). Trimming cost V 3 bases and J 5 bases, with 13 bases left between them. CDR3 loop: CASSLPVTRETQYF. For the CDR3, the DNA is TGTGCCAGCAGTTTGCCTGTTACCCGGGAGACCCAGTACTTC.

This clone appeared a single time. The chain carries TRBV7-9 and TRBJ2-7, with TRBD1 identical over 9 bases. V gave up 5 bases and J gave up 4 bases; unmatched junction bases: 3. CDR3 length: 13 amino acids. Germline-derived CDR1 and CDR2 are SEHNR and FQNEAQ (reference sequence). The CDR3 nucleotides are TGTGCCAGCAGCCCGGGACAGGGTTACGAGCAGTACTTC. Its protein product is CASSPGQGYEQYF.